This is a list of T cell receptor beta chains from one sample in a study of CXCR3-negative and CXCR3-positive naive CD8 T cells. TCRdb reprocessed the 5' RACE reads, with one entry per CDR3 protein and no DNA. Its listing shows 7,500 to 8,500 distinct CDR3 sequences. The specimen was naive CXCR3+ CD8+ T cells from blood. Source of these receptors: a human donor in good health. Some clones in this sample may be carry-over from other donors' samples. The CDR3 runs from the conserved cysteine through the conserved F or W. Each record gives: CDR3 protein, J gene, CDR3 length, clone size, V gene. Size is omitted from some rows. Given values are once, few, many or a class for expanded clones.

CDR3: CASSQPLSGNTIYF
J: TRBJ1-3
length: 14
size: medium-sized
V: TRBV4-1

CDR3: CASSERALNSPLHF
J: TRBJ1-6
length: 14
size: -
V: TRBV25-1

CDR3: CASSLPIDSPYEQYF
J: TRBJ2-7
length: 15
size: -
V: TRBV28

CDR3: CSVERTSGGYTF
J: TRBJ1-2
length: 12
size: -
V: TRBV29-1

CDR3: CSVEDPAGDLYEQYF
J: TRBJ2-7
length: 15
size: medium-sized
V: TRBV29-1

CDR3: CSVVDRDYEQFF
J: TRBJ2-1
length: 12
size: medium-sized
V: TRBV29-1

CDR3: CASSFLGGYTEAFF
J: TRBJ1-1
length: 14
size: -
V: TRBV5-6

CDR3: CASSQSHGYEQYF
J: TRBJ2-7
length: 13
size: medium-sized
V: TRBV4-1

CDR3: CASSPRGAREADTQYF
J: TRBJ2-3
length: 16
size: -
V: TRBV11-3

CDR3: CASSPGPISTYEQYF
J: TRBJ2-7
length: 15
size: -
V: TRBV18

CDR3: CASSESIFSHREQGAQHF
J: TRBJ1-5
length: 18
size: -
V: TRBV10-2

CDR3: CASSQGLAETQYF
J: TRBJ2-5
length: 13
size: -
V: TRBV13

CDR3: CSVDGASGNTIYF
J: TRBJ1-3
length: 13
size: -
V: TRBV29-1

CDR3: CSVWGGPPATNEKLFF
J: TRBJ1-4
length: 16
size: -
V: TRBV29-1

CDR3: CASSPTGVEQYF
J: TRBJ2-7
length: 12
size: medium-sized
V: TRBV6-5

CDR3: CASSQVARARLNSPLHF
J: TRBJ1-6
length: 17
size: medium-sized
V: TRBV4-1

CDR3: CASSQNSPDIDEQYF
J: TRBJ2-7
length: 15
size: -
V: TRBV7-9

CDR3: CASSYHRPHEQYF
J: TRBJ2-7
length: 13
size: medium-sized
V: TRBV7-9

CDR3: CASSQELNQPQHF
J: TRBJ1-5
length: 13
size: -
V: TRBV4-1

CDR3: CASQGGQGSQPQHF
J: TRBJ1-5
length: 14
size: medium-sized
V: TRBV28

CDR3: CASSLGTSTEAFF
J: TRBJ1-1
length: 13
size: -
V: TRBV7-2

CDR3: CSVEEARTGGYEQYF
J: TRBJ2-7
length: 15
size: medium-sized
V: TRBV29-1

CDR3: CASSSGTAYGYTF
J: TRBJ1-2
length: 13
size: medium-sized
V: TRBV7-9

CDR3: CASSYSILASQFF
J: TRBJ2-1
length: 13
size: medium-sized
V: TRBV6-2/TRBV6-3

CDR3: CASSYEGPKETQYF
J: TRBJ2-5
length: 14
size: -
V: TRBV6-6

CDR3: CATSLTPGSEQFF
J: TRBJ2-1
length: 13
size: -
V: TRBV15

CDR3: CASSYGTEQFF
J: TRBJ2-1
length: 11
size: -
V: TRBV27

CDR3: CSVEDPGRGVETQYF
J: TRBJ2-5
length: 15
size: -
V: TRBV29-1

CDR3: CASSYSYTNYEQYF
J: TRBJ2-7
length: 14
size: -
V: TRBV6-5

CDR3: CASSQTGELFF
J: TRBJ2-2
length: 11
size: -
V: TRBV2

CDR3: CASSSSGSAHNEQFF
J: TRBJ2-1
length: 15
size: medium-sized
V: TRBV5-1

CDR3: CASSQAEQGRNEQYF
J: TRBJ2-7
length: 15
size: medium-sized
V: TRBV4-1

CDR3: CSVDGLAGEVTDTQYF
J: TRBJ2-3
length: 16
size: medium-sized
V: TRBV29-1

CDR3: CASSQVSGLAVTEQYF
J: TRBJ2-7
length: 16
size: medium-sized
V: TRBV3-1

CDR3: CASSVEGTSGGHTDTQYF
J: TRBJ2-3
length: 18
size: medium-sized
V: TRBV9

CDR3: CSVEDPGLPSYNEQFF
J: TRBJ2-1
length: 16
size: -
V: TRBV29-1

CDR3: CSVTGQGVSGNTIYF
J: TRBJ1-3
length: 15
size: -
V: TRBV29-1

CDR3: CASSQDRDSGSYNEQFF
J: TRBJ2-1
length: 17
size: -
V: TRBV21-1

CDR3: CSVEMLDGRGSYEQYF
J: TRBJ2-7
length: 16
size: -
V: TRBV29-1

CDR3: CASGTGSPYEQYF
J: TRBJ2-7
length: 13
size: -
V: TRBV7-2

CDR3: CSVAPRFPNTGELFF
J: TRBJ2-2
length: 15
size: -
V: TRBV29-1

CDR3: CASSSPADTQYF
J: TRBJ2-3
length: 12
size: -
V: TRBV19

CDR3: CASSPPLDRGLAYEQYF
J: TRBJ2-7
length: 17
size: -
V: TRBV18

CDR3: CASSPGQTEQYF
J: TRBJ2-7
length: 12
size: -
V: TRBV12-3/TRBV12-4

CDR3: CASFKTGGNTEAFF
J: TRBJ1-1
length: 14
size: -
V: TRBV19

CDR3: CASSQVSQEDNEQFF
J: TRBJ2-1
length: 15
size: -
V: TRBV3-1

CDR3: CASSFRVVAETQYF
J: TRBJ2-5
length: 14
size: -
V: TRBV28

CDR3: CASSLALGLANEQFF
J: TRBJ2-1
length: 15
size: medium-sized
V: TRBV7-9

CDR3: CSASFDRLLNHYGYTF
J: TRBJ1-2
length: 16
size: medium-sized
V: TRBV20-1

CDR3: CSANRDRGETQYF
J: TRBJ2-5
length: 13
size: -
V: TRBV29-1